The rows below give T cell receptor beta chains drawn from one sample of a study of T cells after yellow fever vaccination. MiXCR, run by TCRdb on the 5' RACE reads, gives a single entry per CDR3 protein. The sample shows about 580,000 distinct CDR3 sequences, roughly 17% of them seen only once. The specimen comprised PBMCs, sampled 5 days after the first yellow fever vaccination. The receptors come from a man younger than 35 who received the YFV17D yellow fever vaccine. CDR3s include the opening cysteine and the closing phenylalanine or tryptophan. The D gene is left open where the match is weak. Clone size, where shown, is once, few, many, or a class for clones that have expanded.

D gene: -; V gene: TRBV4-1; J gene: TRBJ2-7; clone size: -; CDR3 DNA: TGCGCCAGCAGCCAAGAGGAGGGTCGTAGGGTCGAGCAGTACTTC; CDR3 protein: CASSQEEGRRVEQYF
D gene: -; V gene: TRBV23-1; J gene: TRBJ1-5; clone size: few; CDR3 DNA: TGCGCCAGCACCTCGAGGAGGGCGAACGGGCCTGGACAGCCCCAGCATTTT; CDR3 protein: CASTSRRANGPGQPQHF
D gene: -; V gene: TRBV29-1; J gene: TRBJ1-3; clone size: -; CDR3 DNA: TGCAGCGCACACGACGGGGAACAAGGAAACACCATATATTTT; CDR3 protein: CSAHDGEQGNTIYF
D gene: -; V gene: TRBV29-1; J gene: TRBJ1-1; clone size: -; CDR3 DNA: TGCAGCGTTGTAAGGGCCCTGAACACTGAAGCTTTCTTT; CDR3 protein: CSVVRALNTEAFF
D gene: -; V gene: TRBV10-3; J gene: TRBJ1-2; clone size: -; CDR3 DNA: TGTGCCATCAGTGATGATGAGAGGGCTCGCGGCTACACCTTC; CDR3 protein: CAISDDERARGYTF
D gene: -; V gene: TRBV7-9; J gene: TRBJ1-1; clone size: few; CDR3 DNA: TGTGCCAGCAGTCAACAAAGACAAACTGAAGCTTTCTTT; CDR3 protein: CASSQQRQTEAFF
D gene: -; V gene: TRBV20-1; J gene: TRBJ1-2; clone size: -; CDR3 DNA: TGCAGTGCTAGCGGGGCGGGAGAATATGGCTACACCTTC; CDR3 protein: CSASGAGEYGYTF
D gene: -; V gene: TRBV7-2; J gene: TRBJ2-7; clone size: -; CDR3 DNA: TGTGCCAGCAGCGCCAGGTTCTGGGGTTTAGGGTACGAGCAGTACTTC; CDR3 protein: CASSARFWGLGYEQYF
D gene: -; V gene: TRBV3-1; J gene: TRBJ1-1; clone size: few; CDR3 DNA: TGTGCCAGCAGCCAAGTGGGGTTTGTGGACACTGAAGCTTTCTTT; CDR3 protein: CASSQVGFVDTEAFF
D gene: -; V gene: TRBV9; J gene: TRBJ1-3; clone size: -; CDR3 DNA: TGTGCCAGCAGCGTGGGGGTAGGTTTCACCATATATTTT; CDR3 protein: CASSVGVGFTIYF
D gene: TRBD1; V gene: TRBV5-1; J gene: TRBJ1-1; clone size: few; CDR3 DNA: TGCGCCAGCAGCTTGGGAGGGGGCTCGGTCACTGAAGCTTTCTTT; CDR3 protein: CASSLGGGSVTEAFF
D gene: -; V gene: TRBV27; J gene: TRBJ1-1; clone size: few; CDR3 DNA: TGTGCCAGCAGTGCCAGGGGCCTTATGGGGGCCGCTGAAGCTTTCTTT; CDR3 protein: CASSARGLMGAAEAFF
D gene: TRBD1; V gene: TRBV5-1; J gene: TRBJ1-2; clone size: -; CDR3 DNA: TGCGCCAGCAGCTCCCCCGATGGACAGGACTATGGCTACACCTTC; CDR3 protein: CASSSPDGQDYGYTF
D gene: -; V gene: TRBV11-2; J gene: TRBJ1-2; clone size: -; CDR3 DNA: TGTGCCAGCAGCCCCGGGCGCGGAGATGGCTACACCTTC; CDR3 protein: CASSPGRGDGYTF
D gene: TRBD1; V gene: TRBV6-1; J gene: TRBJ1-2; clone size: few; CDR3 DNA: TGTGCCAGCAGACCCCGGACAGGGTGGAGCGGCTACACCTTC; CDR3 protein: CASRPRTGWSGYTF
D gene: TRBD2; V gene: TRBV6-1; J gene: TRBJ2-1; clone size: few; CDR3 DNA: TGTGCCAGCCTAGCGGGGGGGGCCTACAATGAGCAGTTCTTC; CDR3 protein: CASLAGGAYNEQFF